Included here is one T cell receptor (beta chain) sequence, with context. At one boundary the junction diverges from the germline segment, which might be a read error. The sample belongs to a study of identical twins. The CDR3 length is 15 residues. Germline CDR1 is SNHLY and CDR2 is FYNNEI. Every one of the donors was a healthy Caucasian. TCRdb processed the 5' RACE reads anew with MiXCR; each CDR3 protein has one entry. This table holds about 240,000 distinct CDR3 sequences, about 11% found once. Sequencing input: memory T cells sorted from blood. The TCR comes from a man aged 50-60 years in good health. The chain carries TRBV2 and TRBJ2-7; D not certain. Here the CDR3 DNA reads TGTGCCAGCAGTGAGAGGAGCAGGATATCCTCCGAGCAGTACTTC. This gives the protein CASSERSRISSEQYF.